This T cell receptor (beta chain) comes out of a study of cytomegalovirus exposure and HLA in healthy donors. Whole-study context: It was reported in a later analysis that the same platform had been used for the 90 to 150 validation repertoires as for the approximately 670 first-cohort repertoires. Study outcomes and limitations: Cytomegalovirus status was reportedly diagnosed by the classifier with high specificity and sensitivity. In vitro, a few CMV-associated chains proved specific for CMV antigens.

Concerning this clone itself: Its specificity is not known.

This CDR3 is built from 15 residues. The V and J ends lost 5 bases and 2 bases, in that order; junction bases with no gene match: 5. Germline loops: CDR1 SGHAT, CDR2 FQDESV (reference sequence). Produced via immunoSEQ multiplex PCR; TCRdb's table is partial and in-frame only. The data contain hundreds of thousands of clones, about 90% of them singletons. The TCR was taken from a man younger than 30 in good health and CMV-seropositive. Sequenced material: PBMCs. This chain links TRBV11-1 with TRBJ1-4; 7 nucleotides line up with TRBD1. This CDR3 reads CASSRSQGTNEKLFF. The CDR3 nucleotides read TGTGCCAGCAGCCGATCACAGGGGACTAATGAAAAACTGTTTTTT.